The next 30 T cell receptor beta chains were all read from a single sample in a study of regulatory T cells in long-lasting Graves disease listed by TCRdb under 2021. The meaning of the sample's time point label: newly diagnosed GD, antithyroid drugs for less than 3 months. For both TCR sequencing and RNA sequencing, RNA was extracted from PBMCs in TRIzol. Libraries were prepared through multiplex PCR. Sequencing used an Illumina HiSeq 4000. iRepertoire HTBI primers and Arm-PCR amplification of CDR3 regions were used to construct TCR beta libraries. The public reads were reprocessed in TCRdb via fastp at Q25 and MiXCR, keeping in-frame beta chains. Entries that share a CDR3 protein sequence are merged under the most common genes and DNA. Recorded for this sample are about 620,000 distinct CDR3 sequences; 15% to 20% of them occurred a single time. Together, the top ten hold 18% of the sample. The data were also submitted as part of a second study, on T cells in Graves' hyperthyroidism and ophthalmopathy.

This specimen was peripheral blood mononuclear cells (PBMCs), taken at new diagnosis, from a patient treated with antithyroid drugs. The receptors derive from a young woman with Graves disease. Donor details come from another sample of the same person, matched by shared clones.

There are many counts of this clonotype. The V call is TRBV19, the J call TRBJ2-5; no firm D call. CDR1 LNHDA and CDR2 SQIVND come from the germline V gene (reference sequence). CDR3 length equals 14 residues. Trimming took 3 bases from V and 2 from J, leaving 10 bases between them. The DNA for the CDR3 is TGTGCCAGTAGTATCGGCGCGGCACAAGAGACCCAGTACTTC. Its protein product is CASSIGAAQETQYF.

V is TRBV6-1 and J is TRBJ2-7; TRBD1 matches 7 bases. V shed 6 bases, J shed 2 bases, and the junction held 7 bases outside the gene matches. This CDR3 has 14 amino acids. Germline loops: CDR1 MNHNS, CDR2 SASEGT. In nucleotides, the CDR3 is TGTGCCAGCAGGCCGGGACAGTCCGCCTACGAGCAGTACTTC. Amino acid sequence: CASRPGQSAYEQYF.

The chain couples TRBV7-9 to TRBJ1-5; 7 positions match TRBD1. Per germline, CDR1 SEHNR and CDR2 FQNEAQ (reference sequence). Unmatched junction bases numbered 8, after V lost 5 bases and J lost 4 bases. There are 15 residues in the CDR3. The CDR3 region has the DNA TGTGCCAGCAGCCCTTCGGGACAGATTAATCAGCCCCAGCATTTT. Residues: CASSPSGQINQPQHF.

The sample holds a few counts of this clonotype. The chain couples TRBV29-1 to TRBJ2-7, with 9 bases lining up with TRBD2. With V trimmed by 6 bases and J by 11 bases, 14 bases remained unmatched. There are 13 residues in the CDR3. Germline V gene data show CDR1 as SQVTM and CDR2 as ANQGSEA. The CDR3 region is CSVQLAGPPKEYF. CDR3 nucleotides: TGCAGCGTCCAACTAGCGGGCCCCCCCAAAGAGTACTTC.

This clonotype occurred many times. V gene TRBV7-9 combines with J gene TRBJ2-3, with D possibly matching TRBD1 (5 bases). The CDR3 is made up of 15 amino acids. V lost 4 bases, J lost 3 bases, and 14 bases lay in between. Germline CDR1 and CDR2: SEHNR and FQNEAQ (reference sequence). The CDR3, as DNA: TGTGCCAGCAGCTATCAGGGATTCGGGACAGATACGCAGTATTTT. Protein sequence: CASSYQGFGTDTQYF.

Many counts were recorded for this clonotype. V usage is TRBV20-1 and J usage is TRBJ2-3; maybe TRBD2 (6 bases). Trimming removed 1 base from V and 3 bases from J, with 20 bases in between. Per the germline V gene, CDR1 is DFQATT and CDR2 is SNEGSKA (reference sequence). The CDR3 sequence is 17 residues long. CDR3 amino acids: CSARGNSGGPGTDTQYF. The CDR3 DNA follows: TGCAGTGCTAGAGGAAATAGCGGAGGCCCAGGGACAGATACGCAGTATTTT.

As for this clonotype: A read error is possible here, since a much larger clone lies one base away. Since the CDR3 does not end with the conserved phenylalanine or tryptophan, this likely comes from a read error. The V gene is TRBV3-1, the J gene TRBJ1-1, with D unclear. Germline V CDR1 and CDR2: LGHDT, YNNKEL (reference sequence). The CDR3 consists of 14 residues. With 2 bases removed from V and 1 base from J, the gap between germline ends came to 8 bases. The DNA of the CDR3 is TGTGCCAGCAGCCAAATGGCAGGGAACACTGAAGCTTTCTCT. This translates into CASSQMAGNTEAFS.

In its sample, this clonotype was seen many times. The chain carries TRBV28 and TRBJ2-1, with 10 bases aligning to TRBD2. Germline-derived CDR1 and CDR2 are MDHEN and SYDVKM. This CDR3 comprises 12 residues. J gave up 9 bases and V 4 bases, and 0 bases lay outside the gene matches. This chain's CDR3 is CASSSSGGEQFF. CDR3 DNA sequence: TGTGCCAGCAGTTCTAGCGGGGGTGAGCAGTTCTTC. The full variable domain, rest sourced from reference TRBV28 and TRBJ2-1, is DVKVTQSSRYLVKRTGEKVFLECVQDMDHENMFWYRQDPGLGLRLIYFSYDVKMKEKGDIPEGYSVSREKKERFSLILESASTNQTSMYLCASSSSGGEQFFGPGTRLTVL.

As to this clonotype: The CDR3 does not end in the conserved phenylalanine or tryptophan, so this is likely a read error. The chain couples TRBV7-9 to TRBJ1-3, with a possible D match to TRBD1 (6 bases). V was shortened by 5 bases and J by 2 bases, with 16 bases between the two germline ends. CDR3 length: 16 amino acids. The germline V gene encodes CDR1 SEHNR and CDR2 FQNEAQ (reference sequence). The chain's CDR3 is CASSLPTGTPGNTIYL. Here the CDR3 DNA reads TGTGCCAGCAGCCTACCCACCGGGACACCTGGAAACACCATATATCTT.

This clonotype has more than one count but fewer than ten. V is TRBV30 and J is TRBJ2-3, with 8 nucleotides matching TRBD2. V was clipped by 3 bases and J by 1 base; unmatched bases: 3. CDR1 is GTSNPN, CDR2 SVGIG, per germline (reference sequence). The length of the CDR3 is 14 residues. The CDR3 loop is CAWSILAGTDTQYF. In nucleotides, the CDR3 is TGTGCCTGGAGCATACTAGCGGGCACAGATACGCAGTATTTT.

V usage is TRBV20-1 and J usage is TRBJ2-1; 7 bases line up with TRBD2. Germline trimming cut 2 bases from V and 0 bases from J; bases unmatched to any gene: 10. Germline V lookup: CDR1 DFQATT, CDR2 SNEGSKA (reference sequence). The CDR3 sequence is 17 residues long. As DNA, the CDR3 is TGCAGTGCTAGAAGCTACAGCGGGACGAGCTCCTACAATGAGCAGTTCTTC. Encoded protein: CSARSYSGTSSYNEQFF.

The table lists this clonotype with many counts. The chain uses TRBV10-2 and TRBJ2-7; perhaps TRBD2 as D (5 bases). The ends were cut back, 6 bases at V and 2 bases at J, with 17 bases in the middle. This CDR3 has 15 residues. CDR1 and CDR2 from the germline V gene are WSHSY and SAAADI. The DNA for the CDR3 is TGCGCCAGCAGCCACGCCGGGGAGACTACCTACGAGCAGTACTTC. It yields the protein CASSHAGETTYEQYF.

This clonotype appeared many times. The CDR3, as DNA: TGTGCCAGCAGCTTCGGACTAGCGGGAGAACTCTCCGAGCAGTACTTC. It codes for CASSFGLAGELSEQYF. This chain links TRBV9 with TRBJ2-7, with 13 bases that match TRBD2. The trim removed 4 bases at V and 6 bases at J, leaving 10 bases unmatched. The germline CDR1 and CDR2 sequences are SGDLS and YYNGEE. This CDR3 is 16 amino acids long.

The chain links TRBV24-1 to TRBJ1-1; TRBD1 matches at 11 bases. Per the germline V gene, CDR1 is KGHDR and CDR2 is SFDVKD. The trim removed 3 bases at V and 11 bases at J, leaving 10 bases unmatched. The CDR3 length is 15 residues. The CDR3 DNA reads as TGTGCCACCAGTGATAGGACAGGGGGCAACTCCCGGGCTTTCTTT. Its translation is CATSDRTGGNSRAFF.

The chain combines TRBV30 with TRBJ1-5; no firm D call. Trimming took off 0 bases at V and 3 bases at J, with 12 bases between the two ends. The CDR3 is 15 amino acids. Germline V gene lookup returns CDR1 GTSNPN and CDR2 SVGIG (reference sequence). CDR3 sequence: CAWSVVAENNQPQHF. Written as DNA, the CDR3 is TGTGCCTGGAGTGTGGTGGCAGAAAACAATCAGCCCCAGCATTTT.

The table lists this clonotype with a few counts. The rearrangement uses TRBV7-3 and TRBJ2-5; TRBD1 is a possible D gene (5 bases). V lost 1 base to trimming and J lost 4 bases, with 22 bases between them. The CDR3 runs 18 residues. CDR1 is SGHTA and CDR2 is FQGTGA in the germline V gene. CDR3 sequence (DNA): TGTGCCAGCAGCTTAAAGGTGGTGGGGCAGTCTGAAAGAGAGACCCAGTACTTC. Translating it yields CASSLKVVGQSERETQYF.

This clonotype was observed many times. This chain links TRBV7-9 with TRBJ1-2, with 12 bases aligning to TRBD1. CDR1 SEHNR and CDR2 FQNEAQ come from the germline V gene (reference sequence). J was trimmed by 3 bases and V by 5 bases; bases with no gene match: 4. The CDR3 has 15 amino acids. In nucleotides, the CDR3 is TGTGCCAGCAGCGGGGGACAGGGGGCTCACTATGGCTACACCTTC. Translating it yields CASSGGQGAHYGYTF.

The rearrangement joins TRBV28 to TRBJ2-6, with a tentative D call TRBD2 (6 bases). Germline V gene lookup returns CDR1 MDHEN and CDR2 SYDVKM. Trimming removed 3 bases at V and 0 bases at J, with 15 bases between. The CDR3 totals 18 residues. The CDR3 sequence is CASSFSGGSSSGANVLTF. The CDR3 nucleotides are TGTGCCAGCAGTTTCTCTGGGGGGTCCTCCTCTGGGGCCAACGTCCTGACTTTC.

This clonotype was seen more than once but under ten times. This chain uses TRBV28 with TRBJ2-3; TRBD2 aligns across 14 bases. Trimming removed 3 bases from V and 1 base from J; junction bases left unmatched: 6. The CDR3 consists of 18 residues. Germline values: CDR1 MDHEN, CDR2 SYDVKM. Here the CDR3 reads CASSFGTSGRWGTDTQYF. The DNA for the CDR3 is TGTGCCAGCAGTTTCGGGACTAGCGGGAGATGGGGCACAGATACGCAGTATTTT.

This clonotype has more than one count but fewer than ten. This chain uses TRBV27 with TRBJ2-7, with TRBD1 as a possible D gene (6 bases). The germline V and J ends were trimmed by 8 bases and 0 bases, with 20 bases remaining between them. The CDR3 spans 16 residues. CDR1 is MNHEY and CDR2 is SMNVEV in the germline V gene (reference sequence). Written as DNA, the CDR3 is TGTGCCAGCTCCTACAGGGCCACATTGGCCTCCTACGAGCAGTACTTC. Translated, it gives CASSYRATLASYEQYF.

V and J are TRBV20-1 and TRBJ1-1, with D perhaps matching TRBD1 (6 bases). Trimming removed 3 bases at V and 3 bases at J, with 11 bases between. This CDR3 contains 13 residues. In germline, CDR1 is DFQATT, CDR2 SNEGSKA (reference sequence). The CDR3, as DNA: TGCAGTGCTAGTTGGGGGGCCTACACTGAAGCTTTCTTT. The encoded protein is CSASWGAYTEAFF.

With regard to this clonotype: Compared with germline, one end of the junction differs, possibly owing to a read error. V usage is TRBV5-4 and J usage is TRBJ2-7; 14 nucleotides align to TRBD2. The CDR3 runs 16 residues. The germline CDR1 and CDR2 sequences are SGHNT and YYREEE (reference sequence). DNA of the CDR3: TGTGCCAGCAGCTTATCGGGACTAGCGGGAGCCTATGAGCAGTACTTC. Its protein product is CASSLSGLAGAYEQYF.

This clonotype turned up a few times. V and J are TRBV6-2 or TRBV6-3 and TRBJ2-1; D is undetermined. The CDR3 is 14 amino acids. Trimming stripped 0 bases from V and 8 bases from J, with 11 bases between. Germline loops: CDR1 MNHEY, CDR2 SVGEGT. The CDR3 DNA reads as TGTGCCAGCAGTTACTCGACGATGGGCGATGAGCAGTTCTTC. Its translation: CASSYSTMGDEQFF.

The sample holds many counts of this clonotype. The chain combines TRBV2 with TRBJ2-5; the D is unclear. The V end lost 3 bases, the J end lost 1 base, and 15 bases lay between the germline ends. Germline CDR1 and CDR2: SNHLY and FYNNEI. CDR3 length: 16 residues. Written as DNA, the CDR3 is TGTGCCAGCAGTGAGTTGAAGGCGTACTCCCAAGAGACCCAGTACTTC. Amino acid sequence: CASSELKAYSQETQYF.

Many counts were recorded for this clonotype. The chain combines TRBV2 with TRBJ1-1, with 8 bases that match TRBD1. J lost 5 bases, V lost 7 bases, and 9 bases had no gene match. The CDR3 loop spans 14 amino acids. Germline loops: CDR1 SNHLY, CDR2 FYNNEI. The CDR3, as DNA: TGTGCCAGCAACGTTCAGGGGGCGGGAACTGAAGCTTTCTTT. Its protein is CASNVQGAGTEAFF.

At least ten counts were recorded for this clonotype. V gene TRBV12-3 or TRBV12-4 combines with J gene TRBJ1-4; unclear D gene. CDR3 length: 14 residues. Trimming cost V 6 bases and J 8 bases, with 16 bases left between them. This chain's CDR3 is CASRKPAGREKLFF. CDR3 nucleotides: TGTGCCAGCAGAAAGCCAGCGGGTCGGGAAAAACTGTTTTTT.

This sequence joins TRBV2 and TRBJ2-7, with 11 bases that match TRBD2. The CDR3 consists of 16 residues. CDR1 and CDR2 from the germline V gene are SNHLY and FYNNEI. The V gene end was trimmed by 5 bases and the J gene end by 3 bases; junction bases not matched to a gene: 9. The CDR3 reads CASSYDLAGGYYEQYF. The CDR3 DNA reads TGTGCCAGCAGTTACGACCTAGCGGGAGGTTACTACGAGCAGTACTTC.

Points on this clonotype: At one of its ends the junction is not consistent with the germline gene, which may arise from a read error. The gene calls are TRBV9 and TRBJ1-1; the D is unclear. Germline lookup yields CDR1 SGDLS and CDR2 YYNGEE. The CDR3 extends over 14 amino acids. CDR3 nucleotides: TGTTCCAGCAGCGTAGCTACTGAGAACACTGAAGCTTTCTTT. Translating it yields CSSSVATENTEAFF.

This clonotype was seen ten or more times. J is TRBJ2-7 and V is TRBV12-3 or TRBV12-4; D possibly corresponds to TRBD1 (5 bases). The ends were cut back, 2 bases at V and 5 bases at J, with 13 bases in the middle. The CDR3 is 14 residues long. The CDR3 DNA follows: TGTGCCAGCAGTTTACAGTACAGGTTCGACGAGCAGTACTTC. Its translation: CASSLQYRFDEQYF.

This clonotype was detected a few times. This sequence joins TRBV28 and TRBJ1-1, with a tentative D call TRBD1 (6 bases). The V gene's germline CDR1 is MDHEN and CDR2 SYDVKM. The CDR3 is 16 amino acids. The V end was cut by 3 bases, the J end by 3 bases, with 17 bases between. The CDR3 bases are TGTGCCAGCAGTTTCGCCATCTGGGGGCGGGACACTGAAGCTTTCTTT. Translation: CASSFAIWGRDTEAFF.